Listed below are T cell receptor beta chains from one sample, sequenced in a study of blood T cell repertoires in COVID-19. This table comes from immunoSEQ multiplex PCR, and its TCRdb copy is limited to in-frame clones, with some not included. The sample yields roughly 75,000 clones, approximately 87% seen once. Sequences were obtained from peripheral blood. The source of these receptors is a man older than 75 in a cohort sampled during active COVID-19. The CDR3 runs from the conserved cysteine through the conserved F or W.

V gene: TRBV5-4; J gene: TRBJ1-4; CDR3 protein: CASSSGQGANAGELFF
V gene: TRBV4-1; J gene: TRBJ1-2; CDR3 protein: CASSQDTGSAYGYTF
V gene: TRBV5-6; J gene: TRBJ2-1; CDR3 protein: CASSLAIGHKPDNEQFF
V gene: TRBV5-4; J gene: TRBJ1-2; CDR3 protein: CASSLSGTLYGYTF
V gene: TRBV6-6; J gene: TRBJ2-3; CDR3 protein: CASRDLAGGKDTQYF
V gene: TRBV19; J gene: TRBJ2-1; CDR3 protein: CASSIRAGEYNEQFF
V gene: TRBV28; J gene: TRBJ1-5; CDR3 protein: CASSRRVSNQPQHF
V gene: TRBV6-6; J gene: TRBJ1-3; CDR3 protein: CASSQDQGAGNTIYF
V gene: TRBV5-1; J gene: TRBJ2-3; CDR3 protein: CASSSMRGTDTDTQYF
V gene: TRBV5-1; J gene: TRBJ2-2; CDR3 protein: CASSSGTRNTGELFF
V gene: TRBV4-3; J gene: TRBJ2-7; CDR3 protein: CASSQDLLRGEQYF
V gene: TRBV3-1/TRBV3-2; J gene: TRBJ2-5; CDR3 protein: CASNGQSQETQYF
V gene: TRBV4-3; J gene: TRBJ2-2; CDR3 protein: CASSQVGGASTGELFF
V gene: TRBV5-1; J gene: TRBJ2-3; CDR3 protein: CASSSGAADTQYF
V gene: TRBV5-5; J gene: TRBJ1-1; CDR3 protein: CASSTSRGKNTEAFF
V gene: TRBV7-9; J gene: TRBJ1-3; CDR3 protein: CASSLYRDAGAGNTIYF
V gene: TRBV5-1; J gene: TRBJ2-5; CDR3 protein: CASSLNTGTAQETQYF
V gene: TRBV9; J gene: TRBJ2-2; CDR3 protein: CASSVILNTGELFF
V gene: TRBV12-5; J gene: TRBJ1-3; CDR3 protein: CASGLEGNTIYF
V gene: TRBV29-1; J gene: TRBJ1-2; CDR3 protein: CSVTTGQGWDYGYTF
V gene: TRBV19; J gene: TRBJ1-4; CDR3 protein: CASSRGDTNEKLFF
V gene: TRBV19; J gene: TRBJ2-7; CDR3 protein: CASSNPGTTPYEQYF